The entry below gives a single TCR beta chain sequence along with its context. This receptor's antigen is unknown. The receptor library was made with the immunoSEQ multiplex PCR assay. The multiplex PCR relied on a mix of 60 forward primers for TCR Vbeta segments and 13 reverse primers for TCR Jbeta segments. The CDR3 region of rearranged TCR beta genes was amplified from genomic DNA with a multiplex PCR assay. The amplified TCR beta libraries were sequenced on the Illumina HiSeq System as 87-base-pair reads. The authors' pipeline ran thus. In a later analysis, 70 million to 95 million unique TCR beta chains were counted across the 500 to 850 repertoires, and roughly 11 million of these chains were shared by at least two donors. A nearest-neighbor algorithm error-corrected the raw reads and collapsed the reads into unique sequences, merging closely related sequences to remove PCR and sequencing errors. V, D and J gene segments were assigned by aligning CDR3 sequences to IMGT reference sequences. For a sequence to be retained, at least a six-nucleotide match to both a V gene segment and a J gene segment was required. Rearrangements were classified as productive when the CDR3 lacked stop codons and remained in frame with V and J, and all other rearrangements were classified as non-productive. Following IMGT convention, CDR3 was defined as the stretch from the second conserved V-encoded cysteine to the conserved J-encoded phenylalanine. The earlier analysis of about 500 of the donors excluded sequences that lacked an unambiguous match to a single V gene segment. An earlier analysis of several hundred of the donors classified V segments as functional when productive rearrangements were above 56.7% and as segregating when the standard deviation between donors was above 5%. To diagnose cytomegalovirus status from the catalog of TCR beta chain sequences, a statistical classification framework was built. In a later analysis, TCR nucleotide sequences were compared against IMGT/GENE-DB human TR gene sequences so that V and J genes could be assigned. A later analysis assigned CDR3 sequences and most-parsimonious VDJ recombination scenarios with the TCRdist pipeline. In a later analysis, each TCR beta chain was defined by its CDR3 amino acid sequence together with its V-gene family, and reads lacking a unique V-gene family were excluded. In a later analysis, approximately 640 highly shared, low-generation-probability nucleotide sequences were removed to address suspected cross-contamination and a sequencing artifact. For each public chain, a later analysis derived a clonal expansion index from normalized ranks of inferred template counts within each repertoire. In a later analysis, generation probabilities were computed with a VDJ recombination model fitted to out-of-frame rearrangements, and the resulting probabilities were checked against IGoR. In a later analysis, hypergeometric tests were used to score TCR-TCR, TCR-HLA and TCR-CMV co-occurrence, with a repertoire-size bias correction applied to TCR pairs. A later analysis estimated false discovery rates by permuting HLA or CMV assignments 20 times. A later analysis grouped co-occurring TCRs with DBSCAN, adding TCRdist sequence similarity when clustering within HLA-allele-positive subsets. Repertoires with fewer than 30,000 or more than 120,000 public chains were left out of co-occurrence clustering, as were about 5 repertoires with anomalous nucleotide sharing. Held by TCRdb, this immuneACCESS table contains in-frame sequences only and omits some clones. Under half of the omission traces to an unresolved V gene where checked; the cause of the rest is unknown. V, J and clone size reflect that table, while D and trimming were determined from the DNA. The sample table includes tens of thousands of clones. About 0.6% of the sample is in the top ten clones.

This sample stems from a study of cytomegalovirus exposure and HLA in healthy donors (dated by TCRdb to about 2017). For context, the study as a whole: An earlier analysis of 587 of the donors reported about 280 Gb of sequence data and 100 million to 120 million unique TCR beta sequences obtained from about 200 million T cells. Around 300 gigabases of sequencing data and 70 million to 100 million unique TCR sequences were included in an early release covering 500 to 750 HLA-typed donors. Among the roughly 400 genotyped donors, 81% belonged to the genetic ancestry cluster associated with self-reported Caucasian donors. The study aimed to test whether signatures of past pathogen exposure could be identified by cataloging public T cell receptors. The study used immunosequencing to profile the T cell repertoires of 666 subjects and linked those repertoires to cytomegalovirus serostatus. In addition to the first cohort of roughly 700 subjects, a separate validation cohort of approximately 130 different subjects was used. To predict cytomegalovirus infection status, the study combined high-throughput TCR immunosequencing, statistical association of individual TCRs with disease status, and machine learning. A later analysis re-examined previously published TCR beta repertoires from roughly 720 donors and added high-resolution HLA genotyping to investigate patterns of TCR occurrence. In the later analysis, no new phenotypic data were used to find candidate immune exposures; instead, reliance was placed on TCR beta sequences and their occurrence across donors. An earlier analysis of 587 of the donors applied high-throughput TCR beta sequencing to assess whether each TCR beta V gene segment acted as functional or pseudogenic. Donor age, sex, ethnicity and CMV serostatus were collected together with the repertoire data. A later genetic analysis took genome-wide SNP genotypes for about 55% of the 666 donors and used that subset as a discovery cohort. All discovery cohort repertoires had been generated on a single sequencing platform. Both class I and class II loci were covered by HLA typing, at four-digit resolution. The number of donors typed differed by locus, with roughly 620-630 for A, B, C, DRB1 and DQB1, 522 for DQA1, 606 for DPA1, and about 450 for DPB1. Four to six DR-DQ haplotypes were handled as single units for association and clustering, since linkage in the cohort was strong. Among around 400 genotyped donors of the cohort, an average of around 240,000 unique TCR beta nucleotide sequences was sequenced per donor, of which roughly 17% were non-productive. Findings and caveats that apply to the study as a whole: Compared with equally common non-associated chains, HLA-associated TCR beta chains in a later analysis were more clonally expanded and had lower generation probabilities. The presence/absence analyses assumed that sequencing depth was roughly uniform across donors, and that assumption may not be true. Linkage disequilibrium might explain the correlated functional status among segregating V segments, but an unknown experimental factor could not be ruled out. Immune exposure information for the cohort was limited to CMV serostatus. The authors suggested that the approach could potentially be extended to other disease states and immunological phenotypes. According to a later analysis, TCR association rates differed among HLA loci, with DRB1 alleles showing the most associated TCRs and HLA-C alleles showing the fewest. Cytomegalovirus status was reported to be diagnosed by the classifier with high specificity and sensitivity in both the original and validation cohorts. Three of the identified cytomegalovirus-associated TCR beta chains were confirmed in vitro to be specific for cytomegalovirus antigens. Broadly in line with IMGT annotations, most TCR beta V segments showed up in productive rearrangements about 87% or about 30% of the time in an earlier analysis of 450 to 750 of the donors. A cluster of highly shared sequence variants was judged likely to be a technical artifact of the sequencing pipeline. In a later analysis, most CMV-associated TCR beta chains were found to appear HLA-restricted, with HLA associations seemingly driven largely by CMV exposure. Some 16 rarely observed V segments, including chromosome 9 orphons, were excluded from the earlier analysis of several hundred of the donors because counts were too low. A further reported finding was that TCR beta sequences accurately predicted the HLA-A and HLA-B alleles for most subjects in the first cohort. Strong co-occurrence of HLA alleles, especially DR and DQ, made assigning TCR associations to individual alleles difficult. The study gave a list of about 160 TCR beta chains associated with cytomegalovirus. Because HLA typing was unavailable for some donors at each locus, only the typed subset was used in association tests. While some public TCRs were present in many individuals, most TCR sequences turned up only very rarely across donors. A later analysis associated approximately 17,000 TCR beta sequences with specific HLA alleles at a false discovery rate of 0.05. Only TCR beta chains were sequenced in this cohort, and the absence of alpha or paired-chain data limited detectable features. According to a later genetic analysis, donors in an Asian-associated ancestry cluster had fewer N-insertions in productive TCRs than the approximately 700-donor mean. V-gene and J-gene trimming of TCR beta chains was associated with a missense DCLRE1C variant in a later genetic analysis, and the association was replicated in an independent cohort. A later analysis reported that several top co-occurrence clusters appeared linked to parvovirus B19, influenza, CMV and Epstein-Barr virus.

The cohort was made up of 650 to 700 healthy bone marrow donors. Cohort members were all nominally healthy when sampled, although unrecorded immune exposures were likely present. The donor tested CMV seronegative and was one of the 352 seronegative cohort members. A peripheral blood sample was collected from each donor, and TCR beta sequencing was performed on peripheral blood mononuclear cells. The Qiagen DNeasy Blood Extraction Kit was used to extract genomic DNA from the blood cell samples. The TCR originated in a man aged 50-59 years in good health and CMV-seronegative. The sequenced sample consisted of PBMCs.

The CDR3 reads CASSLEWAGYNEQFF. The DNA reads TGCGCCAGCAGCTTGGAGTGGGCAGGCTACAATGAGCAGTTCTTC. In this chain, TRBV5-1 is recombined with TRBJ2-1; no D gene can be assigned with confidence. Its CDR3 holds 15 amino acids, cysteine through phenylalanine. Left in the record is the CDR3 DNA by itself, 45 bases read in frame from the first base. V loses 0 bases, J loses 3 bases, and the germline ends lie 10 bases apart. CDR1 SGHRS and CDR2 YFSETQ are derived from the germline V gene.